Each of the 18 T cell receptor beta chains below was sequenced from the same sample in a study of blood T cells in healthy people across ages (dated by TCRdb to 2015 to 2017). Library creation used 5' RACE. The instrument given in TCRdb is Illumina HiSeq 2500. The second PCR ran for roughly 7 to 12 cycles and used a J-beta primer mix along with a sample-barcoded 5' primer. TCRdb passed the public sequencing reads through fastp at Q25 and MiXCR, retaining productive beta sequences. Every entry covers one CDR3 protein and lists the most common genes and DNA from its rows. The sample yields 900,000 to 950,000 distinct CDR3 sequences; 25% to 30% were counted once. The ten largest clones represent 10% to 13% of the sample. This sample was also put to use in a study of T cells of mothers and their children.

The sequencing sample was made of blood. These receptors were taken from a middle-aged woman in good health.

This chain links TRBV20-1 with TRBJ2-6; 8 bases are shared with TRBD1. J was trimmed by 1 base and V by 5 bases; bases with no gene match: 4. CDR1 is DFQATT, CDR2 SNEGSKA, per germline (reference sequence). The CDR3 is made up of 15 amino acids. The DNA of the CDR3 is TGCAGTGCTGGACAGGGAACGTCTGGGGCCAACGTCCTGACTTTC. It specifies CSAGQGTSGANVLTF.

This clonotype appeared a few times. The genes are TRBV12-3 or TRBV12-4 and TRBJ2-5, with D unresolved. V was cut by 5 bases and J by 9 bases, with 13 bases left in between. CDR3 length equals 12 residues. CDR3 sequence: CASSETPEPQYF. DNA of the CDR3: TGTGCCAGCAGTGAAACTCCCGAACCCCAGTACTTC.

This chain uses TRBV14 with TRBJ2-1; D may correspond to TRBD1 or TRBD2 (5 bases each). The CDR3 is 14 residues long. Germline values: CDR1 SGHDN, CDR2 FVKESK. The V end was cut by 3 bases, the J end by 9 bases, with 15 bases between. For the CDR3, the DNA is TGTGCCAGCAGCCAGGCTGTGGACGGGACTGAGCAGTTCTTC. Translating it yields CASSQAVDGTEQFF. Drawing the rest from reference TRBV14 and TRBJ2-1, the complete variable domain is EAGVTQFPSHSVIEKGQTVTLRCDPISGHDNLYWYRRVMGKEIKFLLHFVKESKQDESGMPNNRFLAERTGGTYSTLKVQPAELEDSGVYFCASSQAVDGTEQFFGPGTRLTVL.

Concerning this clonotype: A single base separates this from a much larger clone, so it may be a read error. This chain uses TRBV7-9 with TRBJ2-7; possibly TRBD1 for D (5 bases). This CDR3 region has 15 residues. Germline assignment: CDR1 SEHNR and CDR2 FQNEAQ (reference sequence). With 2 bases removed from V and 3 bases from J, the gap between germline ends came to 14 bases. In DNA form, the CDR3 reads TGTGCCAGCAGCTTAATTTCGAAGGGGCGCTACGAGCAGTACTTC. It yields the protein CASSLISKGRYEQYF.

This clonotype was counted ten times or more. The chain employs TRBV7-2 and TRBJ1-2; D unclear. V lost 5 bases to trimming and J lost 4 bases, with 14 bases between them. The CDR3 extends over 14 amino acids. CDR1 SGHTA and CDR2 FQGNSA come from the germline V gene. This chain's CDR3 is CASSHGASFYGYTF. The CDR3 DNA sequence: TGTGCCAGCAGCCATGGCGCGTCTTTCTATGGCTACACCTTC. Supplemented by reference TRBV7-2 and TRBJ1-2, the full variable domain reads GAGVSQSPSNKVTEKGKDVELRCDPISGHTALYWYRQSLGQGLEFLIYFQGNSAPDKSGLPSDRFSAERTGGSVSTLTIQRTQQEDSAVYLCASSHGASFYGYTFGSGTRLTVV.

This clonotype was detected only a few times. The chain joins TRBV5-1 to TRBJ1-6, with 10 bases that match TRBD1. The CDR3 consists of 15 residues. CDR1 SGHRS and CDR2 YFSETQ come from the germline V gene. Losses at the gene ends were 3 bases for V and 9 bases for J; bases not matched to a gene: 6. CDR3 amino acids: CASSSRTGGSSPLHF. CDR3 nucleotide sequence: TGCGCCAGCAGCTCCAGGACAGGGGGTAGTTCACCCCTCCACTTT.

Points on this clonotype: One end of the junction does not line up with germline, which may come from a read error. The V call is TRBV20-1, the J call TRBJ2-5; D is possibly TRBD2 (6 bases). Germline CDR1 reads DFQATT; CDR2 reads SNEGSKA (reference sequence). This CDR3 has 14 amino acids. Here the CDR3 DNA reads TGCAATGCGCCTCCTCGGGGGTTCCAAGGGACCCAGTACTTC. Its protein is CNAPPRGFQGTQYF.

The chain links TRBV3-1 to TRBJ1-5, with D maybe TRBD1 (6 bases). The V gene's germline CDR1 is LGHDT and CDR2 YNNKEL (reference sequence). Trimming shortened V by 1 base and J by 2 bases, and 15 bases separated the two germline ends. This CDR3 comprises 17 residues. Written as DNA, the CDR3 is TGTGCCAGCAGCCAAGTTGGGGGGACATCGGGCAATCAGCCCCAGCATTTT. It translates to CASSQVGGTSGNQPQHF.

The chain couples TRBV12-3 or TRBV12-4 to TRBJ1-2; D perhaps matches TRBD1 (5 bases). This CDR3 contains 13 residues. Trimming removed 2 bases at V and 8 bases at J, with 12 bases between. Here the CDR3 DNA reads TGTGCCAGCAGTTTACCTCTCAGGGACGGCTACACCTTC. It encodes CASSLPLRDGYTF.

This clonotype was counted between two and nine times. V is TRBV5-1 and J is TRBJ2-1; D not certain. Trimming removed 2 bases from V and 1 base from J, with 13 bases in between. The CDR3 contains 16 residues. Germline-derived CDR1 and CDR2 are SGHRS and YFSETQ. DNA for the CDR3: TGCGCCAGCAGCTTAAATGGTGACGGATCCTACAATGAGCAGTTCTTC. This gives the protein CASSLNGDGSYNEQFF. Looking up the rest from reference TRBV5-1 and TRBJ2-1 gives the full variable domain: KAGVTQTPRYLIKTRGQQVTLSCSPISGHRSVSWYQQTPGQGLQFLFEYFSETQRNKGNFPGRFSGRQFSNSRSEMNVSTLELGDSALYLCASSLNGDGSYNEQFFGPGTRLTVL.

This clonotype has just a few counts. One junction end disagrees with the germline gene, perhaps due to a read error. V gene TRBV12-3 or TRBV12-4 combines with J gene TRBJ2-1; 8 bases match TRBD1. The CDR3 sequence is 14 residues long. The chain's CDR3 is CPSSPRTGTGEQFF. In DNA form, the CDR3 reads TGTCCCAGCAGTCCCCGGACAGGGACGGGCGAGCAGTTCTTC.

About this clonotype: This may stem from a read error, because a much larger clone lies one nucleotide away. The gene calls are TRBV28 and TRBJ2-7; 10 bases agree with TRBD2. V lost 8 bases, J lost 3 bases, and 13 bases stayed unmatched. Germline values: CDR1 MDHEN, CDR2 SYDVKM. CDR3 size: 16 residues. The CDR3 region is CASEVREAGGRYEQYF. The CDR3 coding sequence is TGTGCCAGCGAAGTTCGAGAAGCGGGGGGGCGCTACGAGCAGTACTTC.

V usage is TRBV12-3 or TRBV12-4 and J usage is TRBJ2-1; 9 positions agree with TRBD2. V lost 10 bases to trimming and J lost 7 bases; unmatched junction nucleotides: 5. The CDR3 totals 12 residues. CDR3 sequence: CATGLAKNEQFF. As DNA, the CDR3 is TGTGCCACCGGACTAGCGAAAAATGAGCAGTTCTTC.

The chain joins TRBV20-1 to TRBJ2-1; 7 positions agree with TRBD2. This CDR3 is built from 13 residues. Germline V CDR1 and CDR2: DFQATT, SNEGSKA (reference sequence). The V and J ends lost 1 base and 13 bases, in that order; junction bases with no gene match: 10. CDR3 sequence (DNA): TGCAGTGCTAGAGTTGCTAGCGGAGAGACCCAGTTCTTC. Protein sequence: CSARVASGETQFF.

In its sample, this clonotype was seen a few times. The chain employs TRBV12-3 or TRBV12-4 and TRBJ2-1; 7 bases fit TRBD2. The trim removed 6 bases at V and 10 bases at J, leaving 9 bases unmatched. This CDR3 has 13 residues. The CDR3 reads CASRGDYLVEQFF. In DNA, the CDR3 is TGTGCCAGCAGAGGGGACTACCTCGTAGAGCAGTTCTTC.

The chain couples TRBV7-2 to TRBJ2-7; 7 bases fit TRBD2. The CDR3 length is 16 residues. The germline CDR1 and CDR2 sequences are SGHTA and FQGNSA. Trimming removed 3 bases from V and 2 bases from J; junction bases left unmatched: 10. CDR3 bases: TGTGCCAGCAGCTTTGGGAGAAGCGGGGCCGCCTACGAGCAGTACTTC. It translates to CASSFGRSGAAYEQYF. Full variable domain (remainder filled in from reference TRBV7-2 and TRBJ2-7): GAGVSQSPSNKVTEKGKDVELRCDPISGHTALYWYRQSLGQGLEFLIYFQGNSAPDKSGLPSDRFSAERTGGSVSTLTIQRTQQEDSAVYLCASSFGRSGAAYEQYFGPGTRLTVT.

J is TRBJ2-7 and V is TRBV28; D may be TRBD1 (5 bases). This CDR3 has 14 residues. V was trimmed by 7 bases and J by 3 bases, leaving 16 bases between them. Germline assignment: CDR1 MDHEN and CDR2 SYDVKM. This chain's CDR3 is CASTPPSGNYEQYF. The CDR3 coding sequence is TGTGCCAGCACCCCACCCTCAGGGAACTACGAGCAGTACTTC.

This clonotype turned up a few times. V is TRBV5-5 and J is TRBJ2-3; 8 nucleotides align to TRBD1. CDR1 and CDR2 from the germline V gene are SGHKS and YYEKEE (reference sequence). The V gene end was trimmed by 4 bases and the J gene end by 0 bases; junction bases not matched to a gene: 10. This CDR3 spans 17 amino acids. For the CDR3, the DNA is TGTGCCAGCAGCCCCGCCCAGGGGGCCCACAGCACAGATACGCAGTATTTT. Its protein is CASSPAQGAHSTDTQYF.